These 27 T cell receptor beta chains originate from one sample sequenced in a study of CD4+ T cells in melanoma. The assay was immunoSEQ multiplex PCR, and TCRdb's table has in-frame clones only and misses some. This sample has some 120,000 clones, with 92% found just once. The sequenced material came from peripheral blood. The receptors originated from a human donor with melanoma.

This clone was detected once. V and J are TRBV21-1 and TRBJ2-5; the table assigns TRBD2, which was not confirmed against the DNA. TRBV21-1 is labeled a pseudogene. The CDR3 runs to 11 residues. Here the CDR3 reads CASSSEETQYF. DNA for the CDR3: TGTGCCAGCAGCAGCGAAGAGACCCAGTACTTC.

The chain is built from TRBV5-6 and TRBJ2-3; TRBD1 might be the D (6 bases). The germline gives CDR1 SGHDT, CDR2 YYEEEE. The V end lost 6 bases, the J end lost 0 bases, and 17 bases lay between the germline ends. This CDR3 spans 16 amino acids. CDR3 in DNA: TGTGCCAGCATCCCCCGGTGGGGGCTGAGCACAGATACGCAGTATTTT. Protein product: CASIPRWGLSTDTQYF.

The rearrangement uses TRBV29-1 and TRBJ1-4; D call uncertain. Trimming removed 4 bases from V and 4 bases from J, with 7 bases in between. The CDR3 sequence is 12 residues long. Germline V gives CDR1 SQVTM, CDR2 ANQGSEA. CDR3 nucleotide sequence: TGCAGCGTTGGGGCAGTTAATGAAAAACTGTTTTTT. Its protein is CSVGAVNEKLFF.

The V call is TRBV6-1, the J call TRBJ1-4, with 7 bases fitting TRBD1. The CDR3 is 14 residues long. J lost 6 bases, V lost 6 bases, and 7 bases had no gene match. Germline V gene lookup returns CDR1 MNHNS and CDR2 SASEGT. The CDR3 is CASRDRESHEKLFF. CDR3 bases: TGTGCCAGCAGAGACAGGGAGAGCCATGAAAAACTGTTTTTT.

This clone was recorded only once. This chain connects TRBV6-4 to TRBJ2-7; D not resolved. The CDR3 extends over 17 amino acids. Germline V CDR1 and CDR2: MRHNA, SNTAGT. V gave up 1 base and J gave up 4 bases, with 20 bases separating them. CDR3 nucleotide sequence: TGTGCCAGCAGTGACTTATTCGCACACAAGTGTTTGTACGAGCAGTACTTC. Translating it yields CASSDLFAHKCLYEQYF.

The CDR3 loop reads CASRGIRGRYEQYF. The CDR3 coding sequence is TGTGCCAGCAGGGGAATAAGGGGACGATACGAGCAGTACTTC. This rearrangement joins TRBV11-2 to TRBJ2-7, with D possibly called TRBD1 or TRBD2 (5 bases each). The CDR3 totals 14 residues. Looked up from germline, CDR1 is SGHAT and CDR2 is FQNNGV. Trimming took off 6 bases at V and 4 bases at J, with 16 bases between the two ends.

The rearrangement uses TRBV30 and TRBJ1-1; maybe TRBD1 (6 bases). Trimming stripped 6 bases from V and 2 bases from J, with 22 bases between. There are 16 residues in the CDR3. Germline V gene sequence: CDR1 GTSNPN, CDR2 SVGIG (reference sequence). The CDR3 protein is CACTHTGKKANTEAFF. The DNA for the CDR3 is TGTGCCTGCACTCACACAGGGAAAAAGGCAAACACTGAAGCTTTCTTT.

The rearrangement links TRBV7-9 to TRBJ1-4; possible D gene TRBD1, 6 bases. V was clipped by 2 bases and J by 7 bases, with 11 bases between them. CDR1 SEHNR and CDR2 FQNEAQ come from the germline V gene (reference sequence). This CDR3 is 14 amino acids long. CDR3 coding DNA: TGTGCCAGCAGCTTATCGGTACAGGGTGAAAAACTGTTTTTT. It is translated as CASSLSVQGEKLFF.

This chain connects TRBV7-3 to TRBJ2-2; the D is unclear. This CDR3 has 12 residues. Trimming took off 4 bases at V and 6 bases at J, with 6 bases between the two ends. The V gene's germline CDR1 is SGHTA and CDR2 FQGTGA. This chain's CDR3 is CASSSASGELFF. The DNA for the CDR3 is TGTGCCAGCAGCTCCGCATCCGGGGAGCTGTTTTTT. The entire variable domain, with the rest obtained from reference TRBV7-3 and TRBJ2-2, is as follows: GAGVSQTPSNKVTEKGKYVELRCDPISGHTALYWYRQSLGQGPEFLIYFQGTGAADDSGLPNDRFFAVRPEGSVSTLKIQRTERGDSAVYLCASSSASGELFFGEGSRLTVL.

The rearrangement uses TRBV11-3 and TRBJ2-6; TRBD2 matches 11 bases. V lost 5 bases and J lost 0; bases outside the gene matches: 12. This CDR3 has 20 amino acids. Germline V lookup: CDR1 SGHNT, CDR2 YENEEA. The CDR3 DNA reads as TGTGCCAGCAGCGCTATAACCCCACTAGCGGGGGTCTCTGGGGCCAACGTCCTGACTTTC. This translates into CASSAITPLAGVSGANVLTF. Supplemented by reference TRBV11-3 and TRBJ2-6, the full variable domain reads EAGVVQSPRYKIIEKKQPVAFWCNPISGHNTLYWYLQNLGQGPELLIRYENEEAVDDSQLPKDRFSAERLKGVDSTLKIQPAELGDSAVYLCASSAITPLAGVSGANVLTFGAGSRLTVL.

The chain carries TRBV5-4 and TRBJ2-1; the D is unclear. Trimming took off 3 bases at V and 7 bases at J, with 20 bases between the two ends. CDR3 length: 16 amino acids. Germline V gene data show CDR1 as SGHNT and CDR2 as YYREEE (reference sequence). In DNA form, the CDR3 reads TGTGCCAGCAGCTCGCCGGCCCACCTGGTCTTAAATGAGCAGTTCTTC. Translation gives CASSSPAHLVLNEQFF.

The V call is TRBV1, the J call TRBJ2-2. TRBV1 is a listed pseudogene. CDR3 size: 15 residues. In DNA form, the CDR3 reads TGCACCAGCAGCCAAGATTGGGGGACCACCGGGGAGCTGTTTTTT. It yields the protein CTSSQDWGTTGELFF.

The chain is built from TRBV7-9 and TRBJ2-2, with D unclear. CDR3 length: 13 residues. In germline, CDR1 is SEHNR, CDR2 FQNEAQ (reference sequence). The V and J ends lost 1 base and 7 bases respectively, with 7 bases between them. CDR3 nucleotide sequence: TGTGCCAGCAGCTTAGAAGGGTTCGGGGAGCTGTTTTTT. The encoded protein is CASSLEGFGELFF. The full variable domain, its missing parts supplied by reference TRBV7-9 and TRBJ2-2, is DTGVSQNPRHKITKRGQNVTFRCDPISEHNRLYWYRQTLGQGPEFLTYFQNEAQLEKSRLLSDRFSAERPKGSFSTLEIQRTEQGDSAMYLCASSLEGFGELFFGEGSRLTVL.

The chain employs TRBV19 and TRBJ2-7, with 8 bases aligning to TRBD1. This CDR3 is built from 14 residues. V lost 5 bases to trimming and J lost 6 bases; unmatched junction nucleotides: 9. Germline V gives CDR1 LNHDA, CDR2 SQIVND (reference sequence). In DNA form, the CDR3 reads TGTGCCAGTAGTCCCGACAGGGGTCAACGCGAGCAGTACTTC. Translation gives CASSPDRGQREQYF.

The rearrangement uses TRBV6-1 and TRBJ2-5; 12 positions match TRBD2. V was clipped by 6 bases and J by 4 bases; unmatched bases: 3. In germline, CDR1 is MNHNS, CDR2 SASEGT. The CDR3 runs 14 residues. CDR3: CASSPLAGGETQYF. CDR3 in DNA: TGTGCCAGCAGCCCACTAGCGGGGGGAGAGACCCAGTACTTC.

With regard to this clone: The germline gene is not matched at one end of the junction; a read error may be the cause. The chain uses TRBV19 and TRBJ1-5; D remains unclear. Germline CDR1 reads LNHDA; CDR2 reads SQIVND (reference sequence). The CDR3 spans 15 residues. As DNA, the CDR3 is TGTGCCAGTAGTATAGAATTGGGGAGCAGTCAGCCCCAGCATTTT. Its protein product is CASSIELGSSQPQHF.

V is TRBV15 and J is TRBJ1-1, with D possibly being TRBD1 (5 bases). The V end lost 0 bases, the J end lost 4 bases, and 6 bases lay between the germline ends. CDR1 and CDR2 from the germline V gene are LNHNV and YYDKDF (reference sequence). This CDR3 is built from 13 residues. This chain's CDR3 is CATSRDQGTEAFF. The CDR3 DNA sequence: TGTGCCACCAGCAGAGATCAGGGCACTGAAGCTTTCTTT.

In the case of this clone: Other DNA sequences in the sample encode the same CDR3. The chain couples TRBV5-1 to TRBJ2-5; D remains unclear. The CDR3 sequence is 12 residues long. CDR1 and CDR2 (germline): SGHRS, YFSETQ. The V and J ends lost 0 bases and 5 bases respectively, with 5 bases between them. CDR3 sequence reads: CASSLVGETQYF. The CDR3 DNA follows: TGCGCCAGCAGCTTGGTGGGTGAGACCCAGTACTTC.

This chain links TRBV5-4 with TRBJ2-6, with D possibly called TRBD1 or TRBD2 (5 bases each). The CDR3 is made up of 18 amino acids. Germline CDR1 is SGHNT and CDR2 is YYREEE (reference sequence). Trimming shortened V by 3 bases and J by 4 bases, and 20 bases separated the two germline ends. Here the CDR3 DNA reads TGTGCCAGCAGCTCCCCGGCGTGGGGCAGGAGGGGGGCCAACGTCCTGACTTTC. This translates into CASSSPAWGRRGANVLTF.

CDR3 residues: CAIIAGPPLGAYNEQFF. DNA for the CDR3: TGTGCCATCATCGCGGGGCCACCTCTAGGGGCCTACAATGAGCAGTTCTTC. V and J are TRBV10-3 and TRBJ2-1; TRBD2 is a possible D gene (6 bases). The germline CDR1 and CDR2 sequences are ENHRY and SYGVKD. Trimming shortened V by 7 bases and J by 2 bases, and 21 bases separated the two germline ends. The CDR3 has 17 residues.

The chain links TRBV7-3 to TRBJ2-3, with TRBD2 as a possible D gene (7 bases). The germline V gene encodes CDR1 SGHTA and CDR2 FQGTGA. The CDR3 is 15 amino acids. V lost 5 bases and J 2 bases, leaving 14 bases between the germline ends. As DNA, the CDR3 is TGTGCCAGCAGCCCCAGTGGGGGGGCCACAGATACGCAGTATTTT. It translates to CASSPSGGATDTQYF.

The chain combines TRBV7-3 with TRBJ2-1, with D tentatively TRBD1 (6 bases). V lost 2 bases, J lost 5 bases, and 13 bases lay in between. The CDR3 has 15 residues. Germline V gene lookup returns CDR1 SGHTA and CDR2 FQGTGA. The CDR3 DNA reads as TGTGCCAGCAGCTTATCGCCGGGACACAACAATGAGCAGTTCTTC. Its protein product is CASSLSPGHNNEQFF.

The chain recombines TRBV11-1 with TRBJ1-2; TRBD1 aligns across 7 bases. V lost 4 bases, J lost 9 bases, and 17 bases stayed unmatched. Germline values: CDR1 SGHAT, CDR2 FQDESV (reference sequence). The CDR3 length is 16 residues. The CDR3 spells CASSSGEGAGYYSYTF. The CDR3 bases are TGTGCCAGCAGCTCCGGCGAGGGGGCCGGATATTACAGCTACACCTTC.

The chain carries TRBV18 and TRBJ1-5; 9 positions match TRBD1. In germline, CDR1 is KGHSH, CDR2 LQKENI. Unmatched junction bases numbered 10, after V lost 6 bases and J lost 7 bases. This CDR3 has 15 amino acids. CDR3 coding DNA: TGTGCCAGCTCCCCTCCCGGGACAGGGACCCAGCCCCAGCATTTT. Translating it yields CASSPPGTGTQPQHF.

DNA of the CDR3: TGCAGCGTTGAGGGGGTGGGCTGGGAAGAGACCCAGTACTTC. Its protein product is CSVEGVGWEETQYF. This chain joins TRBV29-1 and TRBJ2-5; D may be TRBD1 or TRBD2 (5 bases each). Germline-derived CDR1 and CDR2 are SQVTM and ANQGSEA. With 3 bases removed from V and 3 bases from J, the gap between germline ends came to 14 bases. The CDR3 contains 14 residues.

The chain employs TRBV7-9 and TRBJ2-1; D might be TRBD1 or TRBD2, each matching 5 bases. V shed 5 bases and J shed 3 bases, with 11 bases lying between them. Germline V CDR1 and CDR2: SEHNR, FQNEAQ (reference sequence). CDR3 length: 14 residues. The CDR3 DNA is TGTGCCAGCAGCCCAAGGGACCGCTACAATGAGCAGTTCTTC. Translation gives CASSPRDRYNEQFF.

The chain has TRBV28 and TRBJ2-3, with 12 bases matching TRBD2. This CDR3 region has 15 residues. Germline V gene sequence: CDR1 MDHEN, CDR2 SYDVKM. V lost 5 bases and J lost 5; bases outside the gene matches: 5. The CDR3 DNA is TGTGCCAGCAGTATCCCGACTAGCGGGGGAGATACGCAGTATTTT. It is translated as CASSIPTSGGDTQYF.